One and the same sample provided the 20 T cell receptor beta chains below, sequenced in a study of control samples from healthy donors and cancer patients. TCRdb's table, derived via immunoSEQ multiplex PCR, lists solely in-frame clones and lacks some. The repertoire holds 100,000 to 120,000 clones, with approximately 88% as singletons. The sample taken for sequencing was PBMCs. The origin of the receptors is a woman aged 55 to 70 with lung cancer.

The rearrangement joins TRBV6-6 to TRBJ1-3, with 9 bases aligning to TRBD1. Losses at the gene ends were 8 bases for V and 2 bases for J; bases not matched to a gene: 4. This CDR3 is 14 amino acids long. CDR1 MNHNY and CDR2 SVGAGI come from the germline V gene (reference sequence). CDR3 DNA: TGTGCCAGCCACCGACAGGGGGCTGGAAACACCATATATTTT. This encodes CASHRQGAGNTIYF.

The rearrangement joins TRBV28 to TRBJ2-5; 7 bases align to TRBD2. V was clipped by 2 bases and J by 3 bases; unmatched bases: 9. Germline CDR1 is MDHEN and CDR2 is SYDVKM. The length of the CDR3 is 16 residues. The CDR3 sequence: CASSLTGTKSKETQYF. CDR3 nucleotide sequence: TGTGCCAGCAGTTTAACGGGGACTAAGTCAAAAGAGACCCAGTACTTC. The full variable domain, in which reference TRBV28 and TRBJ2-5 provide the parts outside the CDR3, is DVKVTQSSRYLVKRTGEKVFLECVQDMDHENMFWYRQDPGLGLRLIYFSYDVKMKEKGDIPEGYSVSREKKERFSLILESASTNQTSMYLCASSLTGTKSKETQYFGPGTRLLVL.

The chain joins TRBV7-6 to TRBJ1-1; D uncertain. This CDR3 is built from 11 residues. Trimming took off 3 bases at V and 3 bases at J, with 2 bases between the two ends. The germline V gene encodes CDR1 SGHVS and CDR2 FNYEAQ. CDR3 coding DNA: TGTGCCAGCAGCTTCGACACTGAAGCTTTCTTT. Its translation: CASSFDTEAFF.

The chain couples TRBV7-2 to TRBJ2-7; 11 bases line up with TRBD1. The V gene's germline CDR1 is SGHTA and CDR2 FQGNSA. Unmatched junction bases numbered 9, after V lost 2 bases and J lost 6 bases. The CDR3 runs to 16 residues. The CDR3 protein is CASSLPYAGTGGEQYF. CDR3 sequence (DNA): TGTGCCAGCAGCTTACCATATGCCGGGACAGGGGGCGAGCAGTACTTC.

This chain joins TRBV24-1 and TRBJ2-3, with D unresolved. CDR3 length: 11 amino acids. V was cut by 4 bases and J by 3 bases, with 1 base left in between. Germline V lookup: CDR1 KGHDR, CDR2 SFDVKD. CDR3 in DNA: TGTGCCACCAGTGAAACAGATACGCAGTATTTT. It specifies CATSETDTQYF.

The genes are TRBV5-1 and TRBJ1-6; D is ambiguous. V gave up 6 bases and J gave up 7 bases, with 20 bases separating them. Germline V gives CDR1 SGHRS, CDR2 YFSETQ. This CDR3 contains 16 residues. CDR3 nucleotide sequence: TGCGCCAGCACCCAGGACGGGCCCTACGGGAATTCACCCCTCCACTTT. It yields the protein CASTQDGPYGNSPLHF.

V and J are TRBV2 and TRBJ1-1; TRBD1 agrees at 7 bases. The CDR3 totals 13 residues. Germline trimming cut 10 bases from V and 0 bases from J; bases unmatched to any gene: 5. Looked up from germline, CDR1 is SNHLY and CDR2 is FYNNEI. As DNA, the CDR3 is TGTGCCATTGCAGGGGGAGTGAACACTGAAGCTTTCTTT. Its protein product is CAIAGGVNTEAFF. The full variable domain, its missing parts supplied by reference TRBV2 and TRBJ1-1, is EPEVTQTPSHQVTQMGQEVILRCVPISNHLYFYWYRQILGQKVEFLVSFYNNEISEKSEIFDDQFSVERPDGSNFTLKIRSTKLEDSAMYFCAIAGGVNTEAFFGQGTRLTVV.

This clone was counted a few times. The chain carries TRBV7-2 and TRBJ2-1, with TRBD2 matching 11 bases. This CDR3 has 15 amino acids. Germline-derived CDR1 and CDR2 are SGHTA and FQGNSA. The V segment lost 5 bases and the J segment 3 bases; nucleotides outside the gene matches: 3. The CDR3 sequence is CASSPSGGNYNEQFF. In DNA, the CDR3 is TGTGCCAGCAGCCCTAGCGGGGGGAACTACAATGAGCAGTTCTTC.

The V and J genes are TRBV28 and TRBJ2-1; 8 bases align to TRBD2. Looked up from germline, CDR1 is MDHEN and CDR2 is SYDVKM. The CDR3 totals 16 residues. Trimming took 4 bases from V and 0 from J; bases not matched to a gene: 5. The CDR3 DNA is TGTGCCAGCAGTTCAGCGGGAGTGAGCTCCTACAATGAGCAGTTCTTC. It codes for CASSSAGVSSYNEQFF.

The chain couples TRBV20-1 to TRBJ1-1; TRBD1 aligns across 9 bases. Germline V lookup: CDR1 DFQATT, CDR2 SNEGSKA (reference sequence). The CDR3 consists of 14 residues. V lost 3 bases, J lost 6 bases, and 8 bases stayed unmatched. CDR3 sequence: CSASRPGQGPEAFF. In DNA form, the CDR3 reads TGCAGTGCTAGTCGGCCGGGACAGGGCCCTGAAGCTTTCTTT.

The genes are TRBV19 and TRBJ1-3; 11 bases align to TRBD1. The CDR3 spans 16 residues. Germline CDR1 and CDR2: LNHDA and SQIVND (reference sequence). Trimming at V came to 5 bases and at J to 3 bases, leaving 6 bases not matched to a gene. CDR3 protein: CASSSWTGGFGNTIYF. The DNA of the CDR3 is TGTGCCAGTAGTTCCTGGACAGGGGGCTTTGGAAACACCATATATTTT.

This sequence joins TRBV5-1 and TRBJ1-4; 8 bases fit TRBD1. Germline CDR1 reads SGHRS; CDR2 reads YFSETQ. This CDR3 contains 13 residues. Trimming removed 6 bases from V and 3 bases from J; junction bases left unmatched: 1. The CDR3 protein is CASKGQANEKLFF. Written as DNA, the CDR3 is TGCGCCAGCAAGGGACAGGCTAATGAAAAACTGTTTTTT.

Only one count was recorded for this clone. This rearrangement joins TRBV27 to TRBJ1-6; D uncertain. From germline, CDR1 is MNHEY and CDR2 SMNVEV (reference sequence). This CDR3 is 14 amino acids long. V lost 3 bases, J lost 7 bases, and 10 bases lay in between. The CDR3: CASSFGGRNSPLHF. DNA of the CDR3: TGTGCCAGCAGTTTCGGCGGAAGAAATTCACCCCTCCACTTT.

The J gene is TRBJ2-3, the V gene TRBV7-2; TRBD2 matches at 12 bases. V was pared by 2 bases and J by 5 bases, with 5 bases of the junction left unmatched. The CDR3 runs 16 residues. Germline V gives CDR1 SGHTA, CDR2 FQGNSA. The CDR3 loop reads CASSLRTSGVRDTQYF. In DNA, the CDR3 is TGTGCCAGCAGCTTAAGGACTAGCGGGGTTAGAGATACGCAGTATTTT.

The V and J genes are TRBV7-8 and TRBJ1-5, with D tentatively TRBD1 (6 bases). The CDR3 runs 17 residues. Germline-derived CDR1 and CDR2 are SGHVS and FQNEAQ. Trimming pared 5 bases from V and 2 bases from J, leaving 19 bases between. The CDR3: CASSPYQGGGGNQPQHF. CDR3 coding DNA: TGTGCCAGCAGCCCCTATCAAGGGGGTGGTGGCAATCAGCCCCAGCATTTT.

As for this clone: At one end the junction does not follow the germline gene, possibly because of a read error. This rearrangement joins TRBV7-7 to TRBJ2-2, with D possibly matching TRBD2 (5 bases). This CDR3 comprises 15 residues. The germline V gene has CDR1 SSHAT and CDR2 FNYEAQ (reference sequence). The CDR3 region is CASSLGSTNTGELFF. The CDR3 DNA sequence: TGTGCTAGCAGCTTAGGGAGCACGAACACCGGGGAGCTGTTTTTT.

CDR3 sequence (DNA): TGTGCCAGCAGTTTTCTTGGTAGTGGGGACTACGAGCAGTACTTC. It yields the protein CASSFLGSGDYEQYF. The chain uses TRBV27 and TRBJ2-7, with no clear D. This CDR3 comprises 15 residues. CDR1 is MNHEY and CDR2 is SMNVEV in the germline V gene (reference sequence). Trimming removed 3 bases at V and 3 bases at J, with 15 bases between.

The chain carries TRBV6-7 and TRBJ1-1; 8 bases map to TRBD1. TRBV6-7 is designated an ORF whose function remains uncertain. Germline trimming cut 0 bases from V and 5 bases from J; bases unmatched to any gene: 8. The CDR3 contains 16 residues. CDR3 loop: CASSYSVDRVRTEAFF. The CDR3 coding sequence is TGTGCCAGCAGTTACTCGGTGGACAGGGTAAGAACTGAAGCTTTCTTT.

The chain joins TRBV19 to TRBJ1-6, with 7 bases matching TRBD1. CDR3 length equals 16 residues. Trimming took 2 bases from V and 6 from J; bases not matched to a gene: 7. The V gene's germline CDR1 is LNHDA and CDR2 SQIVND (reference sequence). The CDR3 loop is CASSISVTGSNSPLHF. CDR3 DNA sequence: TGTGCCAGTAGTATATCCGTGACAGGGTCTAATTCACCCCTCCACTTT.

Only one count was recorded for this clone. The rearrangement uses TRBV15 and TRBJ1-2, with D perhaps matching TRBD1 (6 bases). Germline-derived CDR1 and CDR2 are LNHNV and YYDKDF (reference sequence). The CDR3 length is 14 residues. Trimming took off 7 bases at V and 2 bases at J, with 14 bases between the two ends. In DNA form, the CDR3 reads TGTGCCACCACCCAGGGGTCACAGAACTATGGCTACACCTTC. Translation gives CATTQGSQNYGYTF.